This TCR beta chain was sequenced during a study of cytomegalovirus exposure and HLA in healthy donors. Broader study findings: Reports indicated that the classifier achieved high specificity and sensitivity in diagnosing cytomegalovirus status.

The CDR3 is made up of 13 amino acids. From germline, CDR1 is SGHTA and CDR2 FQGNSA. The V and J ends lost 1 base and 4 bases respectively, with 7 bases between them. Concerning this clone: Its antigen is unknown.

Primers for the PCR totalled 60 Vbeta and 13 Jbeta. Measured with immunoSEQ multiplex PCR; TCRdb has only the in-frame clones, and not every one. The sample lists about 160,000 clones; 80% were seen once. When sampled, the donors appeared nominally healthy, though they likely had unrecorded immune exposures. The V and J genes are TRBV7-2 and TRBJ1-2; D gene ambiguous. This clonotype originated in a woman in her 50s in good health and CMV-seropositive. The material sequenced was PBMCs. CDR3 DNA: TGTGCCAGCAGCTTAGAAGTGAGCTATGGCTACACCTTC. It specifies CASSLEVSYGYTF.